These 18 T cell receptor beta chains originate from one sample sequenced in a study of T cells in Graves' hyperthyroidism and ophthalmopathy. Regions amplified from RNA transcripts were the TCR beta CDR3 regions. HTBI primers were used for first-round RT-PCR of the TCR CDR3. TCRdb re-derived calls from the multiplex PCR reads in MiXCR, one entry per CDR3 protein. Altogether around 300,000 distinct CDR3 sequences are present, nearly 15% being singletons, with the ten largest covering around 31%. The sequenced material came from blood. These receptors were taken from a woman in her 50s with Graves' hyperthyroidism that later progressed to Graves' ophthalmopathy.

The rearrangement uses TRBV5-5 and TRBJ2-3; 7 bases fit TRBD2. The CDR3 consists of 14 residues. Germline loops: CDR1 SGHKS, CDR2 YYEKEE (reference sequence). Trimming cost V 4 bases and J 6 bases; bases outside gene matches: 8. The CDR3 DNA reads TGTGCCAGCAGCGATGGACTAGGGACGGATACGCAGTATTTT. Amino acid sequence: CASSDGLGTDTQYF. The full variable domain, with the rest looked up from reference TRBV5-5 and TRBJ2-3, is DAGVTQSPTHLIKTRGQQVTLRCSPISGHKSVSWYQQVLGQGPQFIFQYYEKEERGRGNFPDRFSARQFPNYSSELNVNALLLGDSALYLCASSDGLGTDTQYFGPGTRLTVL.

At least ten counts were recorded for this clonotype. The chain employs TRBV18 and TRBJ1-5, with a weak D call TRBD1 (5 bases). Germline V gene data show CDR1 as KGHSH and CDR2 as LQKENI. V lost 2 bases and J lost 7, with 6 bases in between. The CDR3 sequence is 12 residues long. As DNA, the CDR3 is TGTGCCAGCTCACCAGGGGGACAGCCCCAGCATTTT. It codes for CASSPGGQPQHF.

This clonotype was picked up many times. V gene TRBV6-1 combines with J gene TRBJ2-7; 7 bases are shared with TRBD1. The junction had 7 bases not matched to a gene; V was cut back by 7 bases and J by 4 bases. Looked up from germline, CDR1 is MNHNS and CDR2 is SASEGT. There are 13 residues in the CDR3. The CDR3 sequence: CASTHTGQYEQYF. The CDR3 DNA reads as TGTGCCAGCACCCACACGGGACAGTACGAGCAGTACTTC.

The chain recombines TRBV25-1 with TRBJ2-5, with a tentative D call TRBD2 (5 bases). V shed 1 base and J shed 1 base, with 7 bases lying between them. There are 14 residues in the CDR3. Germline loops: CDR1 MGHDK, CDR2 SYGVNS. As DNA, the CDR3 is TGTGCCAGCAGTGAATTCGGGATCCAAGAGACCCAGTACTTC. Residues: CASSEFGIQETQYF.

The chain links TRBV7-9 to TRBJ1-5, with 9 bases lining up with TRBD1. V lost 1 base and J lost 4; bases outside the gene matches: 5. CDR1 and CDR2 (germline): SEHNR, FQNEAQ (reference sequence). This CDR3 contains 16 residues. CDR3 sequence (DNA): TGTGCCAGCAGCTTAGGCACAGGGGGCGTGAATCAGCCCCAGCATTTT. Protein: CASSLGTGGVNQPQHF.

Many counts were recorded for this clonotype. The V gene is TRBV15, the J gene TRBJ2-1; D unclear. Trimming shortened V by 8 bases and J by 2 bases, and 13 bases separated the two germline ends. The CDR3 runs to 14 residues. Germline V gives CDR1 LNHNV, CDR2 YYDKDF (reference sequence). CDR3 sequence reads: CATATEITYNEQFF. The CDR3 DNA is TGTGCCACCGCTACGGAGATAACCTACAATGAGCAGTTCTTC.

The sample holds a few counts of this clonotype. The chain carries TRBV6-5 and TRBJ1-5; TRBD1 aligns across 7 bases. The V gene end was trimmed by 1 base and the J gene end by 3 bases; junction bases not matched to a gene: 3. Per the germline V gene, CDR1 is MNHEY and CDR2 is SVGAGI. This CDR3 contains 15 residues. This chain's CDR3 is CASSYYRGPNQPQHF. Here the CDR3 DNA reads TGTGCCAGCAGTTACTACAGGGGTCCCAATCAGCCCCAGCATTTT.

This clonotype was picked up many times. The gene calls are TRBV28 and TRBJ2-4; no clear D gene. The germline V gene has CDR1 MDHEN and CDR2 SYDVKM. CDR3 size: 14 residues. Trimming left V 7 bases short and J 7 bases short, with 17 bases between. The CDR3 protein is CASIKGPFENIQYF. As DNA, the CDR3 is TGTGCCAGCATAAAAGGGCCCTTCGAGAACATTCAGTACTTC. Full variable domain (remainder filled in from reference TRBV28 and TRBJ2-4): DVKVTQSSRYLVKRTGEKVFLECVQDMDHENMFWYRQDPGLGLRLIYFSYDVKMKEKGDIPEGYSVSREKKERFSLILESASTNQTSMYLCASIKGPFENIQYFGAGTRLSVL.

CDR3 DNA sequence: TGTGCCAGCAGGGGGACAGGGGGAGGGAATTCACCCCTCCACTTT. As protein: CASRGTGGGNSPLHF. V gene TRBV3-1 combines with J gene TRBJ1-6, with 11 positions matching TRBD1. From germline, CDR1 is LGHDT and CDR2 YNNKEL (reference sequence). There are 15 residues in the CDR3. V lost 6 bases and J lost 7; bases outside the gene matches: 5.

The chain joins TRBV15 to TRBJ2-5; D could derive from TRBD1 or TRBD2 (5 bases each). The V end lost 0 bases, the J end lost 4 bases, and 12 bases lay between the germline ends. CDR1 is LNHNV and CDR2 is YYDKDF in the germline V gene (reference sequence). The CDR3 is made up of 15 amino acids. In nucleotides, the CDR3 is TGTGCCACCAGCAGAGATATTTCGGGACGAGAGACCCAGTACTTC. Its translation is CATSRDISGRETQYF. The full variable domain, completed using reference TRBV15 and TRBJ2-5, is DAMVIQNPRYQVTQFGKPVTLSCSQTLNHNVMYWYQQKSSQAPKLLFHYYDKDFNNEADTPDNFQSRRPNTSFCFLDIRSPGLGDTAMYLCATSRDISGRETQYFGPGTRLLVL.

This chain connects TRBV30 to TRBJ2-5, with 14 positions matching TRBD2. This CDR3 is built from 16 residues. V shed 1 base, J shed 10 bases, and the junction held 11 bases outside the gene matches. Germline CDR1 and CDR2: GTSNPN and SVGIG (reference sequence). DNA of the CDR3: TGTGCCTGGAGTGAGATTGGACTAGCGGGAGGTAGTGGCCAGTACTTC. This sequence encodes CAWSEIGLAGGSGQYF.

In this sample, this clonotype turned up many times. The chain couples TRBV5-1 to TRBJ2-7, with 8 positions matching TRBD2. The CDR3 covers 15 residues. Germline V gene lookup returns CDR1 SGHRS and CDR2 YFSETQ. The ends lost 2 bases at V and 1 base at J; junction bases unmatched: 5. Written as DNA, the CDR3 is TGCGCCAGCAGCTTTGTACTAGCGGAGTCCTACGAGCAGTACTTC. It translates to CASSFVLAESYEQYF.

This clonotype was seen a handful of times. V gene TRBV20-1 combines with J gene TRBJ2-5, with TRBD1 matching over 11 bases. This CDR3 has 22 amino acids. The V and J ends lost 3 bases and 1 base, in that order; junction bases with no gene match: 25. Germline CDR1 and CDR2: DFQATT and SNEGSKA (reference sequence). CDR3 in DNA: TGCAGTGCTAGGACCCTTCCGGGACAGGGGGTCTACGGCCCCTTTTTCCAAGAGACCCAGTACTTC. Translated, it gives CSARTLPGQGVYGPFFQETQYF.

This clonotype was recorded many times. The chain joins TRBV11-2 to TRBJ2-2; no definite D call. V lost 0 bases and J 7 bases, leaving 6 bases between the germline ends. The germline V gene encodes CDR1 SGHAT and CDR2 FQNNGV. The CDR3 runs to 13 residues. CDR3 nucleotides: TGTGCCAGCAGCTTAGATTTCGGCGGGGAGCTGTTTTTT. Residues: CASSLDFGGELFF.

The genes are TRBV5-4 and TRBJ2-1; TRBD2 matches 7 bases. This CDR3 is 17 amino acids long. V was clipped by 4 bases and J by 4 bases; unmatched bases: 14. Germline loops: CDR1 SGHNT, CDR2 YYREEE (reference sequence). The CDR3 DNA follows: TGTGCCAGCAGCCATTACAAGGGCGGGAGAGCGTACAATGAGCAGTTCTTC. Amino acid sequence: CASSHYKGGRAYNEQFF.

The rearrangement links TRBV6-1 to TRBJ2-3, with TRBD1 as a possible D gene (6 bases). Trimming removed 4 bases at V and 6 bases at J, with 20 bases between. The CDR3 runs 16 residues. CDR1 MNHNS and CDR2 SASEGT come from the germline V gene. CDR3 sequence: CASSVTGTRGADTQYF. Here the CDR3 DNA reads TGTGCCAGCAGTGTTACCGGGACAAGGGGCGCGGATACGCAGTATTTT.

In its sample, this clonotype was seen a few times. The chain recombines TRBV6-1 with TRBJ1-4; D ambiguous. This CDR3 contains 13 residues. Germline V gives CDR1 MNHNS, CDR2 SASEGT. The V and J ends lost 6 bases and 8 bases respectively, with 13 bases between them. CDR3 loop: CASSLRTGEKLFF. The CDR3 DNA sequence: TGTGCCAGCAGCCTCCGGACCGGAGAAAAACTGTTTTTT.

There are many counts of this clonotype. The rearrangement uses TRBV2 and TRBJ2-1; 13 nucleotides agree with TRBD2. The CDR3 runs to 14 residues. The germline V gene encodes CDR1 SNHLY and CDR2 FYNNEI. V shed 9 bases, J shed 7 bases, and the junction held 6 bases outside the gene matches. The CDR3 sequence is CARLGLAGLNEQFF. The CDR3 nucleotides read TGTGCCAGGCTGGGACTAGCGGGACTAAATGAGCAGTTCTTC.